A single T cell receptor beta chain is shown here with its context. The antigen is not known. These data belong to a study of shared clonotypes between healthy human individuals. The overall study: There were three CD4 naive, three CD4 memory, two CD8 naive and one CD8 memory plates per donor.

Positively selected for CCR7, the CD45RO-negative cells used as naive CD8 cells excluded terminally differentiated effector memory CD45RA+ cells. The V gene lost 9 bases and the J gene lost 2 bases, with 17 bases spanning the gap. Germline CDR1 and CDR2: MNHEY and SMNVEV (reference sequence). The CDR3 runs to 14 residues. Findings of the study overall: Inspection by rarefaction showed sorted-subset sequencing to be incomplete despite large depth. Sampling covered blood only; tissue repertoires likely differ.

Several immunoSEQ plates received, in even portions, the genomic DNA of each subset. Sequencing was performed with immunoSEQ multiplex PCR; in TCRdb, only in-frame clones are kept and a portion is missing. The sample lists about 2 million clones; roughly 95% were seen once. The sample was naive CD8+ T cells sorted from blood. The source of this sequence is a man between 18 and 29 years old in good health. The J gene is TRBJ2-7, the V gene TRBV27; no reliable D call. The CDR3 region is CASASEQPTYEQYF. In nucleotides, the CDR3 is TGTGCCAGTGCCTCAGAGCAGCCTACCTACGAGCAGTACTTC.